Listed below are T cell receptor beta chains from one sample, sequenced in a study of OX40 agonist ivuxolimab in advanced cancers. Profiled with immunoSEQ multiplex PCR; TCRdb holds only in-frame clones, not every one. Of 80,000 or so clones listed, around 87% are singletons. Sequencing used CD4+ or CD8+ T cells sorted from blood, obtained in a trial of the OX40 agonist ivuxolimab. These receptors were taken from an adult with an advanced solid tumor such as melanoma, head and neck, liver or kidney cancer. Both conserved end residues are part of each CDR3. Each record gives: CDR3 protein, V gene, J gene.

CASSEGGDGETQYF	TRBV2	TRBJ2-5
CASSTLAGTKQFF	TRBV7-2	TRBJ2-1
CASSLGLPLGETQYF	TRBV11-3	TRBJ2-5
CSAVSDGGQPQHF	TRBV29-1	TRBJ1-5
CASSYSGPGGEQYF	TRBV2	TRBJ2-7
CASSTQGRQTQYF	TRBV7-2	TRBJ2-5
CASSLSDEVPYGYTF	TRBV4-1	TRBJ1-2
CASRPGLAEHEQYF	TRBV19	TRBJ2-7
CASSTDPLEGGNQPQHF	TRBV5-1	TRBJ1-5
CASSQGGGNQPQHF	TRBV7-9	TRBJ1-5
CAIGPTDTQYF	TRBV10-3	TRBJ2-3
CASSVAWETQYF	TRBV6-1	TRBJ2-5
CASSQVGSYNTEAFF	TRBV14	TRBJ1-1
CASSLAGPLTGELFF	TRBV7-9	TRBJ2-2
CASSPRSGLGNTIYF	TRBV14	TRBJ1-3
CASSSTGATNEKLFF	TRBV5-1	TRBJ1-4
CASSSLDRAVDYGYTF	TRBV7-3	TRBJ1-2
CASSLAASGSGTQETQYF	TRBV5-1	TRBJ2-5
CASSLGGTMDEQFF	TRBV7-2	TRBJ2-1
CASGGDSYNEQFF	TRBV7-3	TRBJ2-1
CASSLTGTGFIYEQYF	TRBV5-1	TRBJ2-7
CASSLARGWGTEAFF	TRBV5-8	TRBJ1-1
CASSLFKNAGHLLSF	TRBV28	TRBJ2-3
CASSSLKGGRGHGYTF	TRBV11-2	TRBJ1-2
CASSRPPGGYTF	TRBV28	TRBJ1-2
CASSLDVGAYNEQFF	TRBV11-2	TRBJ2-1
CASSPRTDTQYF	TRBV7-6	TRBJ2-3
CASSIDRARDNQPQHF	TRBV19	TRBJ1-5
CASSLGTGKSYEQYF	TRBV5-4	TRBJ2-7
CASSESGQGRRGYTF	TRBV6-1	TRBJ1-2
CASTGSDTQYF	TRBV2	TRBJ2-3
CASRPDRDLGKLFF	TRBV28	TRBJ1-4
CASSPSVQKSYNSPLHF	TRBV18	TRBJ1-6
CASSYHGQGGTEAFF	TRBV6-5	TRBJ1-1
CASDGVARGHGYTF	TRBV28	TRBJ1-2
CASSTKGAGELFF	TRBV19	TRBJ2-2
CASSLQPGPNYEQYF	TRBV7-3	TRBJ2-7
CARSGGFSDTQYF	TRBV10-2	TRBJ2-3
CASSGTGVADTQYF	TRBV9	TRBJ2-3
CASGTGNTGELFF	TRBV10-1	TRBJ2-2
CASSRTGKNTEAFF	TRBV18	TRBJ1-1
CASSLVRGGEQYF	TRBV5-8	TRBJ2-7
CASSEQLAKNIQYF	TRBV2	TRBJ2-4
CASTEGGKGYEQYF	TRBV6-5	TRBJ2-7
CASSRLGLAYTQYF	TRBV5-4	TRBJ2-3
CASSSPPGSSGSYEQYF	TRBV5-4	TRBJ2-7
CATSRDRGWTKNIQYF	TRBV15	TRBJ2-4
CASSPGVGDQPQHF	TRBV5-1	TRBJ1-5
CASSLRLAGNTGELFF	TRBV7-2	TRBJ2-2
CASGREDEQYF	TRBV5-5	.
CASSLTSAGYTEAFF	TRBV7-3	TRBJ1-1
CAWSTRRGGNNSPLHF	TRBV30	TRBJ1-6
CSAGRTGGFF	TRBV20-1	TRBJ2-1
CASNTRFHSNQPQHF	TRBV19	TRBJ1-5
CASSPSRGPTTKLFF	TRBV18	TRBJ1-4
CASRLGQWTSYEQYF	TRBV5-1	TRBJ2-7
CSVGPGFSYEQYF	TRBV29-1	TRBJ2-7